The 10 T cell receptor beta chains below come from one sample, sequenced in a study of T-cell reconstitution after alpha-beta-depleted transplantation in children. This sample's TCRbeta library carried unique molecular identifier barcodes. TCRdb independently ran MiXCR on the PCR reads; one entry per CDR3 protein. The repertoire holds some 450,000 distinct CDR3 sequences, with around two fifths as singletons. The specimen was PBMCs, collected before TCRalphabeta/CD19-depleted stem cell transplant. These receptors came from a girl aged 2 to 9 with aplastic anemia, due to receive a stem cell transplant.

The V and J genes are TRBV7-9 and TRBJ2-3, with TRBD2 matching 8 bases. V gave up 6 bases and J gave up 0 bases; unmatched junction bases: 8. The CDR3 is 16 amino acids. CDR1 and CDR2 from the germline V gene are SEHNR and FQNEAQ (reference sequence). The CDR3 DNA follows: TGTGCCAGCAGTACAGTGCGGGGGGCTAGCACAGATACGCAGTATTTT. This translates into CASSTVRGASTDTQYF. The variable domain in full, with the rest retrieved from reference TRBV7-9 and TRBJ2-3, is DTGVSQNPRHKITKRGQNVTFRCDPISEHNRLYWYRQTLGQGPEFLTYFQNEAQLEKSRLLSDRFSAERPKGSFSTLEIQRTEQGDSAMYLCASSTVRGASTDTQYFGPGTRLTVL.

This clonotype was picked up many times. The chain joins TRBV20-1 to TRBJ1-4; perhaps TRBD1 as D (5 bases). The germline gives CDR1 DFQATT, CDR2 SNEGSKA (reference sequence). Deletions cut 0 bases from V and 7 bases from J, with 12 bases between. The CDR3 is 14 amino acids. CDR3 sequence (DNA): TGCAGTGCTAGAGATCCGACCGGGGGTGAAAAACTGTTTTTT. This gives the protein CSARDPTGGEKLFF.

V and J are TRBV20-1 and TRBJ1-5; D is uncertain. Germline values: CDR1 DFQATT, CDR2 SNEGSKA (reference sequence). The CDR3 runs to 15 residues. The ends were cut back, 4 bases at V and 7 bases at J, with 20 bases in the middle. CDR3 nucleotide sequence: TGCAGTGCTATTTATATTGAAGATAATGGGCAGCCCCAGCATTTT. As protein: CSAIYIEDNGQPQHF.

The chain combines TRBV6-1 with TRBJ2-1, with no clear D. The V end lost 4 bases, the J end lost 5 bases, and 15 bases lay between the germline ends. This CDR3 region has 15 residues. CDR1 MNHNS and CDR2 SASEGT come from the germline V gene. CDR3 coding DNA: TGTGCCAGCAGTGGTGGCGTTAGTTTCCACAATGAGCAGTTCTTC. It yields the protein CASSGGVSFHNEQFF.

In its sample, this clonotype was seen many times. The CDR3 loop is CASSSGGRPDTQYF. The CDR3 nucleotides read TGTGCCAGCAGTTCGGGCGGGAGGCCAGATACGCAGTATTTT. The chain uses TRBV6-5 and TRBJ2-3; TRBD2 aligns across 8 bases. Germline loops: CDR1 MNHEY, CDR2 SVGAGI. Losses at the gene ends were 4 bases for V and 4 bases for J; bases not matched to a gene: 4. CDR3 length: 14 residues.

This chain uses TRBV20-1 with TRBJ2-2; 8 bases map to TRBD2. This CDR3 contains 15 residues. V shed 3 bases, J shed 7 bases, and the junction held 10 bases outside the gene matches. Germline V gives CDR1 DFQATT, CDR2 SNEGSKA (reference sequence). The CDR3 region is CSASPGRAVGGELFF. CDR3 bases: TGCAGTGCTAGTCCCGGGAGGGCCGTAGGCGGGGAGCTGTTTTTT.

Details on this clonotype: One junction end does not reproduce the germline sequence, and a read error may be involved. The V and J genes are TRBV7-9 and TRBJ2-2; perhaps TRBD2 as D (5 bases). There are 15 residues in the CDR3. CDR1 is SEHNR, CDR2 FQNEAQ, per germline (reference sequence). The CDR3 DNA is TGTGCCAGCAGCCCCAGGACTTGGAACACCGGAGAGCTGTTTTTT. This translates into CASSPRTWNTGELFF.

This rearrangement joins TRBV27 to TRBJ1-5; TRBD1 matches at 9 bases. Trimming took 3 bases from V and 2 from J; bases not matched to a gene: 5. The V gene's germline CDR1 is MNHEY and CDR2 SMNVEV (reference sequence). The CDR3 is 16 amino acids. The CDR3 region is CASSLTGQGGNQPQHF. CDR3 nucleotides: TGTGCCAGCAGTTTGACGGGACAGGGTGGCAATCAGCCCCAGCATTTT.

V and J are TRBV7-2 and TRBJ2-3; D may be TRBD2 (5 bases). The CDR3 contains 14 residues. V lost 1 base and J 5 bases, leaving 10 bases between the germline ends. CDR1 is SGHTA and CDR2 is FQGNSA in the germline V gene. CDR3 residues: CASSLVGSVDTQYF. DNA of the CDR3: TGTGCCAGCAGCTTAGTCGGTAGCGTAGATACGCAGTATTTT.

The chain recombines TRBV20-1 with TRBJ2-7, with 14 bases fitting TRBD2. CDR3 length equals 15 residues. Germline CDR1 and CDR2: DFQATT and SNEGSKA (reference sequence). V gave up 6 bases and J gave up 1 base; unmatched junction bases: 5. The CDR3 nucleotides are TGCAGTGCAAGGGGGACTAGCGGGGGATCCTACGAGCAGTACTTC. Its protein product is CSARGTSGGSYEQYF.